This T cell receptor (beta chain) was obtained from a study of CD8+ T cells in alopecia areata. Treatment reported: oral pan-JAK inhibitor, 5-10 mg twice daily. Reverse transcribed after extraction, RNA yielded cDNA as the sequencing template. The protocol was immunoSEQ multiplex PCR, while the TCRdb copy is restricted to in-frame clones and leaves out a portion. This repertoire shows about 64,000 clones, around 46% found once; its top ten account for 20%. The CDR3 consists of 13 residues. The V end lost 2 bases, the J end lost 2 bases, and 7 bases lay between the germline ends. Per the germline V gene, CDR1 is SGHAT and CDR2 is FQNNGV.

The specimen was CD8+ T cells sorted from blood, collected at approximately week 37, from a patient treated with tofacitinib. The V call is TRBV11-2, the J call TRBJ2-7; no definite D call. This TCR was recovered from a human donor with alopecia areata. The CDR3 region has the DNA TGTGCCAGCAGCTTATCTCGGACCTACGAGCAGTACTTC. This encodes CASSLSRTYEQYF.